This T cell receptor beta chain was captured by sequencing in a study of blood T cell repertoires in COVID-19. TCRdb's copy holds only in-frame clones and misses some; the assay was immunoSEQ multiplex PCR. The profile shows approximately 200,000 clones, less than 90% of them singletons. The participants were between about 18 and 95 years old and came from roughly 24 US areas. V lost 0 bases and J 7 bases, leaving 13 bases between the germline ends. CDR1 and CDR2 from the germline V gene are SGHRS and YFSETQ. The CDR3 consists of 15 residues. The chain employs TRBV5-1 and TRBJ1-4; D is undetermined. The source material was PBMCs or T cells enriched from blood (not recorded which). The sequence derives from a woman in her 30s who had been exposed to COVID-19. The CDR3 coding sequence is TGCGCCAGCAGCTTGGAAGGCGGGATTGGTGAAAAACTGTTTTTT. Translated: CASSLEGGIGEKLFF.